Given below is one T cell receptor (beta chain) in context. Its antigen is as yet unknown. Here immunoSEQ multiplex PCR was the method, and the copy in TCRdb shows in-frame clones only, minus some. Here the sample spans about 20,000 clones, 80% to 90% being singletons. This sample was included in a study of T cell clones after liver transplantation. The CDR3 has 18 residues. Study-level results: Post-transplant, graft-donor-reactive CD4 TCRbeta sequences in blood dropped significantly in most of the 8 subjects.

The sample here was CD8+ T cells from blood, taken 45 to 46 months after liver transplant. The clonotype originates from a human patient who received a liver transplant. Part of the T cell pool may stem from the graft donor. The chain employs TRBV21-1 and TRBJ2-1; TRBD2 was called by the table and not checked on the DNA. TRBV21-1 is annotated as a pseudogene. In DNA form, the CDR3 reads TGTGCCAGCAGCACATCACCCGGGACTAGCGGGAGGGACAATGAGCAGTTCTTC. This sequence encodes CASSTSPGTSGRDNEQFF.